This T cell receptor beta chain was observed in a study of post-analysis software for immune sequencing data. Whole-study findings and limits: Versus controls, multiple sclerosis patients showed significantly lower diversity (normalized Chao1).

Regarding this clonotype: The target antigen is unknown.

Tagging with unique molecular identifiers was a feature of the TCR beta cDNA libraries. The yield from roughly 1 to 10 million T cells was some 500,000 cDNA molecules in total. TCRdb re-analysed the PCR reads in MiXCR, keeping a single row per CDR3 protein. The sample carries 500,000 to 600,000 distinct CDR3 sequences, roughly 46% recorded once. Sequencing was carried out using blood. This TCR came from a girl aged 5-17 years with multiple sclerosis.

This CDR3 is CASSYRFPYNEQFF. As DNA, the CDR3 is TGTGCCAGCAGTTACCGGTTCCCTTACAATGAGCAGTTCTTC. The rearrangement links TRBV6-5 to TRBJ2-1; D not resolved. CDR3 length: 14 residues. Trimming left V 2 bases short and J 4 bases short, with 9 bases between. From germline, CDR1 is MNHEY and CDR2 SVGAGI.